This T cell receptor (beta chain) was identified in a study of blood T cell repertoires in COVID-19. TCRdb's table, derived via immunoSEQ multiplex PCR, lists solely in-frame clones and lacks some. The sample lists roughly 230,000 clones; roughly 85% were seen once. The CDR3 has 14 residues. Germline loops: CDR1 MGHRA, CDR2 YSYEKL. The V and J ends lost 0 bases and 8 bases respectively, with 11 bases between them. This clone was seen repeatedly, ten times or more. This TCR was recovered from a man aged 50 to 59 with COVID-19, enrolled during active disease. Sequencing input: peripheral blood. The chain couples TRBV4-1 to TRBJ2-1; unclear D gene. In DNA form, the CDR3 reads TGCGCCAGCAGCCAAGATTTCCGAGTGGATGAGCAGTTCTTC. Its protein product is CASSQDFRVDEQFF.